This T cell receptor (beta chain) was sequenced during a study of graft-versus-host responses after intestinal transplantation. About the research overall: Multivisceral, liver-intestinal, or isolated intestinal transplants were given to recipients. Every recipient had anti-thymocyte globulin induction and approximately 3 years of tacrolimus plus steroids. Overall study results and limits: Some GvH clones appeared in ileal mucosa or blood before recipient bone marrow. Peak levels of circulating GvH clones tracked with early post-transplant HvG declines.

CDR1 and CDR2 (germline): MNHEY, SVGAGI. The CDR3 extends over 15 amino acids. V was shortened by 8 bases and J by 5 bases, with 22 bases between the two germline ends. With regard to this clone: What it recognizes is unknown.

The method was immunoSEQ multiplex PCR; TCRdb's version includes in-frame clones alone and lacks a portion of them. This sample carries about 100,000 clones, about 88% of them seen once, and the ten largest clones take roughly 0.97%. This sequence joins TRBV6-5 and TRBJ2-7; D may be TRBD1 (5 bases). The sequencing here drew on unstimulated CD4+ T cells sorted from spleen or lymph node cells, taken before transplant. The TCR sequence derives from a human donor who was the organ donor for an intestinal transplant. CDR3 in amino acids: CASGANQGTPHEQYF. The CDR3 DNA reads TGTGCCAGCGGGGCCAATCAGGGCACACCTCACGAGCAGTACTTC.